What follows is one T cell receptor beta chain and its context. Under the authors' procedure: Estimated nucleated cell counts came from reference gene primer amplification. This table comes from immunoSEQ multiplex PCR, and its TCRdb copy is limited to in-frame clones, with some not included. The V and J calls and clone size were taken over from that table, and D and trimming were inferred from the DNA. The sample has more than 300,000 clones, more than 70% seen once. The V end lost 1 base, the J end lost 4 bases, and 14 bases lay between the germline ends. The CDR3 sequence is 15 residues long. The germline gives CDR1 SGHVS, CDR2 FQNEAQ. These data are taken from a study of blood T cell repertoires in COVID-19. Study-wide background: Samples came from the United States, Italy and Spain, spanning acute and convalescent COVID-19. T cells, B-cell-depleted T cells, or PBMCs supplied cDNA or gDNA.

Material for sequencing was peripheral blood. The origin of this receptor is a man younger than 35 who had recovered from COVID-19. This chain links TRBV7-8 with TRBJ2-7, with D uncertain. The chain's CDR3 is CASSLGFSPRYEQYF. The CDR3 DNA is TGTGCCAGCAGCTTAGGTTTCAGTCCGAGGTACGAGCAGTACTTC.